The 27 T cell receptor beta chains below were found in one sample sequenced in a study of regulatory T cells in long-lasting Graves disease. iRepertoire HTBI primers and Arm-PCR of CDR3 regions built TCR beta libraries. TCRdb reprocessed the multiplex PCR reads via MiXCR and lists one record per CDR3 protein. The table records 400,000 to 550,000 distinct CDR3 sequences, about a sixth of them present only once. As to time point: newly diagnosed GD, antithyroid drugs for less than 3 months. The authors made the TCR library using RNA they extracted from PBMCs. Another study also made use of these data, one on T cells in Graves' hyperthyroidism and ophthalmopathy.

The source material was peripheral blood mononuclear cells (PBMCs), sampled at new diagnosis, from a patient treated with antithyroid drugs. These TCRs come from a woman in her thirties with Graves disease.

This chain connects TRBV7-9 to TRBJ1-4; possibly TRBD1 for D (5 bases). The CDR3 runs to 15 residues. Per germline, CDR1 SEHNR and CDR2 FQNEAQ (reference sequence). Trimming cost V 3 bases and J 0 bases, with 8 bases left between them. CDR3: CASSFQGATNEKLFF. DNA for the CDR3: TGTGCCAGCAGCTTTCAGGGTGCAACTAATGAAAAACTGTTTTTT.

Regarding this clonotype: A read error is possible here, since a much larger clone lies one base away. V and J are TRBV29-1 and TRBJ2-1; TRBD1 might be the D (6 bases). This CDR3 is 14 amino acids long. The germline gives CDR1 SQVTM, CDR2 ANQGSEA. V was cut by 6 bases and J by 10 bases, with 22 bases left in between. The CDR3: CSVAGEFPTYEQFF. CDR3 sequence (DNA): TGCAGCGTGGCAGGGGAATTCCCGACCTACGAGCAGTTCTTC.

This clonotype showed up many times. CDR3 DNA sequence: TGTGCCAGCTCACTCCCGGGACCCGGGCTCTATGGCTACACCTTC. It yields the protein CASSLPGPGLYGYTF. V usage is TRBV18 and J usage is TRBJ1-2, with D possibly matching TRBD1 (5 bases). V was pared by 4 bases and J by 4 bases, with 16 bases between. The CDR3 runs to 15 residues. From germline, CDR1 is KGHSH and CDR2 LQKENI.

This clonotype was seen repeatedly, ten times or more. V usage is TRBV28 and J usage is TRBJ2-1, with D possibly matching TRBD2 (7 bases). Germline values: CDR1 MDHEN, CDR2 SYDVKM. The CDR3 extends over 16 amino acids. V was shortened by 4 bases and J by 6 bases, with 19 bases between the two germline ends. The CDR3 loop is CASSSLGEGEGNEQFF. CDR3 coding DNA: TGTGCCAGCAGTTCGCTGGGTGAGGGGGAGGGCAATGAGCAGTTCTTC.

Comments on this clonotype: One base away lies a much larger clone, so this may be a sequencing read error. V usage is TRBV7-3 and J usage is TRBJ2-1, with 10 nucleotides matching TRBD2. Germline CDR1 is SGHTA and CDR2 is FQGTGA. This CDR3 is 15 amino acids long. CDR3 coding DNA: TGTGCCGGCAGCCGTGGACTAGCGGAGTACAATGAGCAGTTCTTC. It is translated as CAGSRGLAEYNEQFF.

For this clonotype: A much more abundant neighbour one base away suggests this may be a read error. The chain joins TRBV15 to TRBJ2-6, with TRBD1 matching over 8 bases. This CDR3 comprises 17 residues. Germline V gene sequence: CDR1 LNHNV, CDR2 YYDKDF (reference sequence). The CDR3 spells CATSPPRQGSGANVPTF. The CDR3 bases are TGTGCCACCAGTCCACCAAGACAGGGGTCTGGGGCCAACGTCCCGACTTTC. Looking up the rest from reference TRBV15 and TRBJ2-6 gives the full variable domain: DAMVIQNPRYQVTQFGKPVTLSCSQTLNHNVMYWYQQKSSQAPKLLFHYYDKDFNNEADTPDNFQSRRPNTSFCFLDIRSPGLGDTAMYLCATSPPRQGSGANVPTFGAGSRLTVL.

In this sample, this clonotype turned up a few times. J is TRBJ1-1 and V is TRBV29-1; D unclear. CDR3 size: 14 residues. V gave up 4 bases and J gave up 7 bases, with 19 bases separating them. CDR1 SQVTM and CDR2 ANQGSEA come from the germline V gene. CDR3 protein: CSVARQPYDGEAFF. The CDR3 region has the DNA TGCAGCGTTGCGCGCCAACCGTATGACGGTGAAGCTTTCTTT. Full variable domain (remainder filled in from reference TRBV29-1 and TRBJ1-1): SAVISQKPSRDICQRGTSLTIQCQVDSQVTMMFWYRQQPGQSLTLIATANQGSEATYESGFVIDKFPISRPNLTFSTLTVSNMSPEDSSIYLCSVARQPYDGEAFFGQGTRLTVV.

This clonotype was detected ten times or more. The chain combines TRBV30 with TRBJ2-7; D not resolved. Trimming stripped 0 bases from V and 5 bases from J, with 8 bases between. The germline V gene encodes CDR1 GTSNPN and CDR2 SVGIG (reference sequence). The CDR3 runs 12 residues. In nucleotides, the CDR3 is TGTGCCTGGAGTGTCCGTTTCGACGAGCAGTACTTC. Amino acid sequence: CAWSVRFDEQYF.

This clonotype occurred many times. The CDR3 protein is CASSYPFGRSYEQYF. CDR3 nucleotide sequence: TGTGCCAGCAGTTACCCCTTCGGGAGGTCCTACGAGCAGTACTTC. The J gene is TRBJ2-7, the V gene TRBV6-5; 7 bases are a match to TRBD2. CDR3 length: 15 residues. CDR1 and CDR2 from the germline V gene are MNHEY and SVGAGI. Trimming cost V 2 bases and J 1 base; bases outside gene matches: 5.

To note about this clonotype: A read error may be the cause here, since a much bigger clone is one base away. The chain joins TRBV6-9 to TRBJ2-1; 8 bases agree with TRBD1. The V and J ends lost 3 bases and 10 bases, in that order; junction bases with no gene match: 11. The CDR3 is 15 amino acids. Germline values: CDR1 MNHGY, CDR2 SVAAGI. As DNA, the CDR3 is TGTGCCAGCAGTTACGGCCAGGGGGCTGAATACGAGCAGTTCTTC. Translated, it gives CASSYGQGAEYEQFF.

The chain couples TRBV10-2 to TRBJ2-7, with no clear D. V lost 5 bases and J 6 bases, leaving 14 bases between the germline ends. CDR1 WSHSY and CDR2 SAAADI come from the germline V gene. The CDR3 consists of 13 residues. The CDR3 DNA sequence: TGCGCCAGCAGTAGGGCCGGAATACGCGAGCAGTACTTC. This sequence encodes CASSRAGIREQYF.

This clonotype was observed at least ten times. This chain uses TRBV12-3 or TRBV12-4 with TRBJ2-5, with unresolved D. Trimming took off 3 bases at V and 4 bases at J, with 6 bases between the two ends. The CDR3 has 12 amino acids. DNA of the CDR3: TGTGCCAGCAGTTTCGTTGGAGAGACCCAGTACTTC. Protein sequence: CASSFVGETQYF.

This clonotype was seen many times. This chain uses TRBV11-1 with TRBJ2-2, with D possibly being TRBD1 (5 bases). The CDR3 runs 13 residues. The germline V and J ends were trimmed by 5 bases and 13 bases, with 17 bases remaining between them. Germline V gene sequence: CDR1 SGHAT, CDR2 FQDESV (reference sequence). The CDR3 is CASSRRASRRLFF. CDR3 DNA sequence: TGTGCCAGCAGCCGCAGGGCCTCGCGGCGGCTGTTTTTT.

Only a few counts were recorded for this clonotype. The CDR3 sequence is CSARTSGRSQFF. The CDR3 DNA reads TGCAGTGCTAGAACTAGCGGGAGGTCTCAGTTCTTC. The V call is TRBV20-1, the J call TRBJ2-1, with TRBD2 identical over 12 bases. The CDR3 runs to 12 residues. Germline trimming cut 2 bases from V and 13 bases from J; bases unmatched to any gene: 3. CDR1 and CDR2 from the germline V gene are DFQATT and SNEGSKA (reference sequence).

This clonotype was seen at least ten times. The V and J genes are TRBV28 and TRBJ2-7; D remains unclear. Germline assignment: CDR1 MDHEN and CDR2 SYDVKM. The CDR3 totals 13 residues. V gave up 7 bases and J gave up 0 bases, with 10 bases separating them. The CDR3 nucleotides read TGTGCCAGCAAAAAAGGGTTCTCCTACGAGCAGTACTTC. It codes for CASKKGFSYEQYF.

Details on this clonotype: The junction departs from germline at one end; a sequencing error may be responsible. V and J are TRBV19 and TRBJ1-1; a possible D gene is TRBD1 (5 bases). The CDR3 spans 14 residues. The germline V gene encodes CDR1 LNHDA and CDR2 SQIVND (reference sequence). The CDR3 DNA reads TGTGCCGGTAGTATAACGGGGCCCACTGCTGAAGCTTTCTTT. This encodes CAGSITGPTAEAFF.

This clonotype has at least ten counts. The rearrangement links TRBV29-1 to TRBJ2-1, with no clear D. Between the trimmed V and J ends, which lost 3 bases and 10 bases, there was a span of 7 bases. The CDR3 extends over 10 amino acids. Germline values: CDR1 SQVTM, CDR2 ANQGSEA. As DNA, the CDR3 is TGCAGCGTTGACCGCGAGGAGCAGTTCTTC. This gives the protein CSVDREEQFF.

This clonotype was counted between two and nine times. V and J are TRBV20-1 and TRBJ2-3, with TRBD2 identical over 9 bases. J gave up 7 bases and V 4 bases, and 3 bases lay outside the gene matches. This CDR3 is built from 12 residues. In germline, CDR1 is DFQATT, CDR2 SNEGSKA (reference sequence). The CDR3 sequence is CSATGLAHTQYF. CDR3 in DNA: TGCAGTGCTACGGGACTAGCCCATACGCAGTATTTT.

This clonotype was counted only a few times. V usage is TRBV11-2 and J usage is TRBJ2-2; D possibly matches TRBD1 or TRBD2 (6 bases each). The CDR3 loop spans 17 amino acids. The ends were cut back, 0 bases at V and 3 bases at J, with 14 bases in the middle. CDR1 is SGHAT and CDR2 is FQNNGV in the germline V gene. The CDR3: CASSLEWGAHDTGELFF. The DNA for the CDR3 is TGTGCCAGCAGCTTAGAATGGGGGGCGCACGACACCGGGGAGCTGTTTTTT.

This clonotype appeared many times. J is TRBJ2-1 and V is TRBV6-2 or TRBV6-3; tentative D call: TRBD1 (5 bases). The CDR3 totals 14 residues. V was shortened by 4 bases and J by 0 bases, with 7 bases between the two germline ends. The germline V gene encodes CDR1 MNHEY and CDR2 SVGEGT. The CDR3 protein is CASSWGYSYNEQFF. CDR3 nucleotide sequence: TGTGCCAGCAGTTGGGGCTACTCCTACAATGAGCAGTTCTTC.

J is TRBJ2-2 and V is TRBV19, with 8 bases that match TRBD2. V lost 2 bases, J lost 6 bases, and 8 bases stayed unmatched. This CDR3 is 16 amino acids long. The germline V gene has CDR1 LNHDA and CDR2 SQIVND (reference sequence). CDR3 sequence: CASSIYERESSGELFF. The CDR3 DNA reads TGTGCCAGTAGTATATACGAGCGGGAGTCCTCCGGGGAGCTGTTTTTT.

This clonotype came up many times. The chain uses TRBV2 and TRBJ2-1; D is ambiguous. V lost 7 bases, J lost 4 bases, and 8 bases lay in between. CDR1 is SNHLY, CDR2 FYNNEI, per germline. There are 12 residues in the CDR3. CDR3 in amino acids: CASNLRYNEQFF. The CDR3 DNA reads TGTGCCAGCAATTTGAGGTACAATGAGCAGTTCTTC.

There are many counts of this clonotype. J is TRBJ2-5 and V is TRBV18; 14 bases map to TRBD2. Trimming took 0 bases from V and 5 from J; bases not matched to a gene: 2. This CDR3 comprises 16 residues. Germline V CDR1 and CDR2: KGHSH, LQKENI. In DNA form, the CDR3 reads TGTGCCAGCTCACCACCGGGACTAGCGGGAGATGAGACCCAGTACTTC. Its protein product is CASSPPGLAGDETQYF.

This clonotype was detected many times. J is TRBJ2-3 and V is TRBV6-5, with TRBD2 matching 7 bases. Per germline, CDR1 MNHEY and CDR2 SVGAGI. The CDR3 totals 17 residues. V dropped 4 bases and J dropped 5; count of bases not matched to a gene: 15. The chain's CDR3 is CASSSLRGGIEGDTQYF. The DNA for the CDR3 is TGTGCCAGCAGTTCCCTGAGGGGAGGGATCGAGGGAGATACGCAGTATTTT.

The chain has TRBV20-1 and TRBJ2-5, with D possibly being TRBD1 or TRBD2 (5 bases each). This CDR3 spans 14 amino acids. Between the trimmed V and J ends, which lost 3 bases and 10 bases, there was a span of 21 bases. CDR1 and CDR2 from the germline V gene are DFQATT and SNEGSKA (reference sequence). The CDR3 sequence is CSARGEGARKDQYF. The CDR3 DNA reads as TGCAGTGCTAGGGGGGAAGGGGCAAGAAAAGACCAGTACTTC.

This clonotype has at least ten counts. The DNA for the CDR3 is TGTGCCAGCAGCGGGACAGTCCCCTCCTACGAGCAGTACTTC. This encodes CASSGTVPSYEQYF. J is TRBJ2-7 and V is TRBV6-2 or TRBV6-3; TRBD1 matches 7 bases. Germline V gene sequence: CDR1 MNHEY, CDR2 SVGEGT. J was trimmed by 0 bases and V by 6 bases; bases with no gene match: 5. This CDR3 is 14 amino acids long.

This clonotype was seen at least ten times. The chain employs TRBV6-5 and TRBJ2-3; TRBD2 matches at 13 bases. Germline assignment: CDR1 MNHEY and CDR2 SVGAGI. Trimming cost V 2 bases and J 5 bases; bases outside gene matches: 1. CDR3 length equals 15 residues. The CDR3 nucleotides read TGTGCCAGCAGTTACGGACTAGCGGGAGTAGATACGCAGTATTTT. This translates into CASSYGLAGVDTQYF.